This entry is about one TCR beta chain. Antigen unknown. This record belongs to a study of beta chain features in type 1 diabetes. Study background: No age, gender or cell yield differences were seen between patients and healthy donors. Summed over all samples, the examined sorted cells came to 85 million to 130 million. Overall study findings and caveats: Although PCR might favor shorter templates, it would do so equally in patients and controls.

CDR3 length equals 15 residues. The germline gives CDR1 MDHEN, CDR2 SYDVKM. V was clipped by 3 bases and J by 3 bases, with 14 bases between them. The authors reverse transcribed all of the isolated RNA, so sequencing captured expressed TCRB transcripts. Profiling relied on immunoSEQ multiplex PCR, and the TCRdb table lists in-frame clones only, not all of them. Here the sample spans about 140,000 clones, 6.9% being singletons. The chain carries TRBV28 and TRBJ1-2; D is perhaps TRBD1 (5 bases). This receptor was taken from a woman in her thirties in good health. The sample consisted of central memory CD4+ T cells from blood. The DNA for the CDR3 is TGTGCCAGCAGTTTCCGTCCCCCCAGGGACTATGGCTACACCTTC. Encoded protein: CASSFRPPRDYGYTF.